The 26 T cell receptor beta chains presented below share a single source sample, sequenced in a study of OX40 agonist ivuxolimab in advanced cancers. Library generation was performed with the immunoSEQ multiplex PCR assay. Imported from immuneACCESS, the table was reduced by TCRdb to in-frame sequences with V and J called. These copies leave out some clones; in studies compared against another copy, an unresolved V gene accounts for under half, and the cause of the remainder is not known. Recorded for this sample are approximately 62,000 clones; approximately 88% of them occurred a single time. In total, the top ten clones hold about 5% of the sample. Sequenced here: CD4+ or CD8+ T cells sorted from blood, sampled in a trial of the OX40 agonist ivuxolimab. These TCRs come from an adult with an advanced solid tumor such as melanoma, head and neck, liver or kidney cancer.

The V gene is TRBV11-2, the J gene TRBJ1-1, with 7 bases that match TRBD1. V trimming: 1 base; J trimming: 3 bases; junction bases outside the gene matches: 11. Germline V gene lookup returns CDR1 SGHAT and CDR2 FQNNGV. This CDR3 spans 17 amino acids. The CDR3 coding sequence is TGTGCCAGCAGCTTAGGCACCTGGGGAACAGGGGACACTGAAGCTTTCTTT. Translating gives CASSLGTWGTGDTEAFF.

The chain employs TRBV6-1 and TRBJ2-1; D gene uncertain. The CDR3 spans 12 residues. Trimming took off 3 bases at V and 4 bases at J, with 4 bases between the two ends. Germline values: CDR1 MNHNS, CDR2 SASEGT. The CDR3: CASSDRYNEQFF. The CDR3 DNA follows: TGTGCCAGCAGTGACAGATACAATGAGCAGTTCTTC.

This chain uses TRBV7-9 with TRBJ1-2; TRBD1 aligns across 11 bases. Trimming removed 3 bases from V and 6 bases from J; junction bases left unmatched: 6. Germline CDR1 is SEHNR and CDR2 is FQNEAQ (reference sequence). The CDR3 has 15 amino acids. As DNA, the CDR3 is TGTGCCAGCAGCTTTACTCCGGGACAGGGGGATGGCTACACCTTC. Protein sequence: CASSFTPGQGDGYTF.

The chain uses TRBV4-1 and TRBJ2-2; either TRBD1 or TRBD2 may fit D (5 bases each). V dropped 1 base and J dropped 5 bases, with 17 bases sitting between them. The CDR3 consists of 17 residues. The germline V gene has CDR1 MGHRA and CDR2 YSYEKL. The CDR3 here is CASSQVLTGQGTGELFF. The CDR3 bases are TGCGCCAGCAGCCAAGTCCTAACGGGGCAGGGAACCGGGGAGCTGTTTTTT.

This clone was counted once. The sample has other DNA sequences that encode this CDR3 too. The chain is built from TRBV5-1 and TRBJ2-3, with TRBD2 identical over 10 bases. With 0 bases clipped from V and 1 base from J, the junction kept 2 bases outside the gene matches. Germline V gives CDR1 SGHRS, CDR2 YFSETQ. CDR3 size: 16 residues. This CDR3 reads CASSLVGTSGTDTQYF. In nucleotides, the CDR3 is TGCGCCAGCAGCTTGGTCGGGACTAGCGGCACAGATACGCAGTATTTT.

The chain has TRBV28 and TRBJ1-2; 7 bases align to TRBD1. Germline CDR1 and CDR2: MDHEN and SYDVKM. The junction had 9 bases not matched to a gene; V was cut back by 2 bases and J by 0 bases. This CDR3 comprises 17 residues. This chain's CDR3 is CASSLPTGIGANYGYTF. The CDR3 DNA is TGTGCCAGCAGTTTACCGACAGGGATCGGAGCTAACTATGGCTACACCTTC.

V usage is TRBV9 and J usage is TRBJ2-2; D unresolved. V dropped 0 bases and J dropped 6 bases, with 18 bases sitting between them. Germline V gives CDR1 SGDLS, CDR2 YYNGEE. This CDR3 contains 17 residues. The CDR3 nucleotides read TGTGCCAGCAGCGTAGGCCCTGCCACTACTTTAGCCGGGGAGCTGTTTTTT. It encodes CASSVGPATTLAGELFF. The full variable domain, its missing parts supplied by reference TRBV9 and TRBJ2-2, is DSGVTQTPKHLITATGQRVTLRCSPRSGDLSVYWYQQSLDQGLQFLIQYYNGEERAKGNILERFSAQQFPDLHSELNLSSLELGDSALYFCASSVGPATTLAGELFFGEGSRLTVL.

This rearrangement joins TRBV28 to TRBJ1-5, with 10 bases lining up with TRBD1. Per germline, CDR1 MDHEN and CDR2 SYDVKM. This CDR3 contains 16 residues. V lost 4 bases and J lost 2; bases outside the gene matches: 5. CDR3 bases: TGTGCCAGCAGTTCGCGGACAGGGGGGGGCAATCAGCCCCAGCATTTT. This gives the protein CASSSRTGGGNQPQHF.

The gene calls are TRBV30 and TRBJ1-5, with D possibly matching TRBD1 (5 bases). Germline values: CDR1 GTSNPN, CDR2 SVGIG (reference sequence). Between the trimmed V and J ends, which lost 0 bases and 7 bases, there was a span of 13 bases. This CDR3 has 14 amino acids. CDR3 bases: TGTGCCTGGAGTGTACCGGGGGAGCTGCAGCCCCAGCATTTT. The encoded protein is CAWSVPGELQPQHF.

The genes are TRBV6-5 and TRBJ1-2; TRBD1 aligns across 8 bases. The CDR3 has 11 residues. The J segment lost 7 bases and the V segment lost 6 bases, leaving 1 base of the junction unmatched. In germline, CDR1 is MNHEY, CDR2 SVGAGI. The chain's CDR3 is CASRDRVGYTF. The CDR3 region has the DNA TGTGCCAGCAGGGACAGGGTTGGCTACACCTTC.

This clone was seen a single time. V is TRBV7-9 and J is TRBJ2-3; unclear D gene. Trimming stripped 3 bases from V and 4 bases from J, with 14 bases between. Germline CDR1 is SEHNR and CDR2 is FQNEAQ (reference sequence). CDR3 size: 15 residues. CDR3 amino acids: CASSFLPETPDTQYF. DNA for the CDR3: TGTGCCAGCAGCTTCCTCCCAGAAACCCCAGATACGCAGTATTTT.

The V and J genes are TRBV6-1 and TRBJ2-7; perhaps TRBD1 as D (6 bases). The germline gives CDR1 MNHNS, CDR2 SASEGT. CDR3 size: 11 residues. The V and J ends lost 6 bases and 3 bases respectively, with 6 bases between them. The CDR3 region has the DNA TGTGCCAGCAGGGACAGCTACGAGCAGTACTTC. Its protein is CASRDSYEQYF.

The CDR3 nucleotides are TGTGCCAGCAGTCCGGGGACAGGGGGCCTGCCCCAGCATTTT. It is translated as CASSPGTGGLPQHF. This rearrangement joins TRBV28 to TRBJ1-5, with 12 bases that match TRBD1. J lost 9 bases, V lost 5 bases, and 5 bases had no gene match. The CDR3 spans 14 residues. From germline, CDR1 is MDHEN and CDR2 SYDVKM.

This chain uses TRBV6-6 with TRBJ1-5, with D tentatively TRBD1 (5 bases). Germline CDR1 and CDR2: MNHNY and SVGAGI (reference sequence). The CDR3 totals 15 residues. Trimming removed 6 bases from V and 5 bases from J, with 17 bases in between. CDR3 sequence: CASSRGAGPHQPQHF. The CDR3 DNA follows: TGTGCCAGCAGCCGAGGGGCGGGGCCGCATCAGCCCCAGCATTTT.

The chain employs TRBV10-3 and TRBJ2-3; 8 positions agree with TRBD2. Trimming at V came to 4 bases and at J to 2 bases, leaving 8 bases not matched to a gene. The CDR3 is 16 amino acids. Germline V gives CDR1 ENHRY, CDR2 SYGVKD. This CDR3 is CAISAGGTLATDTQYF. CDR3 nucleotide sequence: TGTGCCATCAGTGCGGGGGGGACTCTAGCCACAGATACGCAGTATTTT.

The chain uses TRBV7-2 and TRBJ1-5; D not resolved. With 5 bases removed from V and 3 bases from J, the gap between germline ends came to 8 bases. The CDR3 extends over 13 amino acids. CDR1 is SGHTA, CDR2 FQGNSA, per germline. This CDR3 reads CASSPDANQPQHF. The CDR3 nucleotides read TGTGCCAGCAGCCCGGACGCCAATCAGCCCCAGCATTTT.

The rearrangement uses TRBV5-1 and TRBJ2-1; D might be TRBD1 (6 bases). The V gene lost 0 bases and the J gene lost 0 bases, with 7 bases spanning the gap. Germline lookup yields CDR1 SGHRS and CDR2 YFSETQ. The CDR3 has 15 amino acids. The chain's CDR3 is CASSLEGDSYNEQFF. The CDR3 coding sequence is TGCGCCAGCAGCTTGGAGGGGGACTCCTACAATGAGCAGTTCTTC.

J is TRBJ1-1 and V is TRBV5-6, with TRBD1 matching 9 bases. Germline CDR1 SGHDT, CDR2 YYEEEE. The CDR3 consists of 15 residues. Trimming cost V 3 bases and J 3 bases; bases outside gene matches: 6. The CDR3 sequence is CASSSTGTGYTEAFF. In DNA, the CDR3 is TGTGCCAGCAGCTCGACCGGGACAGGGTACACTGAAGCTTTCTTT.

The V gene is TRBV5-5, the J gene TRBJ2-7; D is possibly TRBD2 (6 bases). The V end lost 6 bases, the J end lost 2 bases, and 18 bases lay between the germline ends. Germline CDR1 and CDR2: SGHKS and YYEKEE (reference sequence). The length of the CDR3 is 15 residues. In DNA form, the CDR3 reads TGTGCCAGCACCCACGGGAGTTCCAGGCCCTACGAGCAGTACTTC. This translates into CASTHGSSRPYEQYF.

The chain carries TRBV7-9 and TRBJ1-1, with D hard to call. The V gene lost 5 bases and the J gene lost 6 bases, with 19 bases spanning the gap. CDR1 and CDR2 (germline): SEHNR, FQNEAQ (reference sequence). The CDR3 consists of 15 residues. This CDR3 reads CASSQRTWDVAEAFF. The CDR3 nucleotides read TGTGCCAGCAGCCAGAGGACGTGGGATGTGGCTGAAGCTTTCTTT.

CDR3 protein: CASSRAQGALDYGYTF. CDR3 sequence (DNA): TGTGCCAGCAGTCGGGCACAGGGGGCGTTGGACTATGGCTACACCTTC. This chain uses TRBV28 with TRBJ1-2; 9 bases are a match to TRBD1. V lost 5 bases to trimming and J lost 3 bases; unmatched junction nucleotides: 10. In germline, CDR1 is MDHEN, CDR2 SYDVKM. The CDR3 is 16 residues long.

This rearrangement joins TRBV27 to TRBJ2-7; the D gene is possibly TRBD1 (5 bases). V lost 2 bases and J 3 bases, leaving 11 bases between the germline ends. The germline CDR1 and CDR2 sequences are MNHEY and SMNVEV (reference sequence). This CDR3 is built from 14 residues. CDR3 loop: CASSLSQGSYEQYF. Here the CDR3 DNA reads TGTGCCAGCAGTTTAAGTCAGGGTAGCTACGAGCAGTACTTC.

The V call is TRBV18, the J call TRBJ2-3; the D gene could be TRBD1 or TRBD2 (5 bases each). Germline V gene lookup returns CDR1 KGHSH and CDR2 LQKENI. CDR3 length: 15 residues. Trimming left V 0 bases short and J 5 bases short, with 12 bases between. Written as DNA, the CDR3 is TGTGCCAGCTCACCACCGCTGGGACCGAGAGATACGCAGTATTTT. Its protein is CASSPPLGPRDTQYF.

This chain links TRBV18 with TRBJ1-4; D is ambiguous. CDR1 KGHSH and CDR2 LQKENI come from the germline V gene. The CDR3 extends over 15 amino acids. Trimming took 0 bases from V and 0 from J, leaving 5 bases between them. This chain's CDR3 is CASSPPSATNEKLFF. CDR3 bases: TGTGCCAGCTCACCACCATCCGCAACTAATGAAAAACTGTTTTTT. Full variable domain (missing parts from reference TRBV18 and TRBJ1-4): NAGVMQNPRHLVRRRGQEARLRCSPMKGHSHVYWYRQLPEEGLKFMVYLQKENIIDESGMPKERFSAEFPKEGPSILRIQQVVRGDSAAYFCASSPPSATNEKLFFGSGTQLSVL.

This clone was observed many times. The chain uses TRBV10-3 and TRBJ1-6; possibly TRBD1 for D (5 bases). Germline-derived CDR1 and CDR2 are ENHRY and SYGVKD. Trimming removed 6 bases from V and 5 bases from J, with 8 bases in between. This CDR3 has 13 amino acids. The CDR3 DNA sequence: TGTGCCATCAGGGGGGACGATAATTCACCCCTCCACTTT. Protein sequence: CAIRGDDNSPLHF.

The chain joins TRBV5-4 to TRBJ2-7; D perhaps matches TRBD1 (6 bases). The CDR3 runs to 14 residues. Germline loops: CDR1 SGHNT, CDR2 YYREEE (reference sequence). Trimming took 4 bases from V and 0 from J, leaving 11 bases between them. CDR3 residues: CASSPRDTSYEQYF. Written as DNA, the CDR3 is TGTGCCAGCAGCCCCCGGGACACCTCCTACGAGCAGTACTTC.